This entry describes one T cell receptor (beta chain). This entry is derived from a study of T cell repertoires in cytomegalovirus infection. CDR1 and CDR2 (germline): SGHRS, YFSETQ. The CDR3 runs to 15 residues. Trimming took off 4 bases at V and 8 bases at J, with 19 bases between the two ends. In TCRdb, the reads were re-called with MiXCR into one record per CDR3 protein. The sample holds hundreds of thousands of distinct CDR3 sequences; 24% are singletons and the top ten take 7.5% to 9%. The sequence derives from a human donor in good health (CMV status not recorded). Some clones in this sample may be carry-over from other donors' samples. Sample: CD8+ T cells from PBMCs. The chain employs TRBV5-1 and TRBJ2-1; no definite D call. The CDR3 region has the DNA TGCGCCAGCAGCCGCTCATGGTCCGCTAAGGATGAGCAGTTCTTC. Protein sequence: CASSRSWSAKDEQFF.